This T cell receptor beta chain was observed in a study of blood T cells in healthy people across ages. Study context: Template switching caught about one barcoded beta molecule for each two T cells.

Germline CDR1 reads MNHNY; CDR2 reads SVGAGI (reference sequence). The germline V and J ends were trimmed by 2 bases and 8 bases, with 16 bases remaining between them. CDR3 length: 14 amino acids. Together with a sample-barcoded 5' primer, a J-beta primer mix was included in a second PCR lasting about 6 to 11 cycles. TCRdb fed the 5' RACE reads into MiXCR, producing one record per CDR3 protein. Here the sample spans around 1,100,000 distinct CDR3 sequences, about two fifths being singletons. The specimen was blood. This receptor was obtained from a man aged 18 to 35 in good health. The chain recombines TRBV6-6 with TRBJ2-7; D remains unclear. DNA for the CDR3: TGTGCCAGCAGTTACACAGTCTCTAGTGTTCAGCAGTACTTC. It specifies CASSYTVSSVQQYF.